This TCR beta chain was identified in a study of T cell responses to AZD1222 COVID-19 vaccine. Germline V gives CDR1 MNHEY, CDR2 SMNVEV (reference sequence). The V gene end was trimmed by 0 bases and the J gene end by 4 bases; junction bases not matched to a gene: 0. The CDR3 extends over 16 amino acids. The repertoire was sequenced with immunoSEQ multiplex PCR; TCRdb's copy has only in-frame clones and lacks some. Of about 97,000 clones in the sample, more than 85% were seen once. For this clone: Its target is unknown. The same CDR3 also results from other DNA sequences found in this sample.

Study-wide points: Compared with day 0, the breadth and depth of the Spike-specific TCR repertoire rose significantly after two doses of AZD1222. Repertoires were obtained only post-peak T cell response. Nearly half of spike-specific TCRs reportedly target variant regions that are unmutated in the B.1.351 and B.1.1.7 variants.

The genes are TRBV27 and TRBJ2-7; 16 bases align to TRBD2. The sequenced sample was peripheral blood, obtained on day 0 of AZD1222 vaccination. This clonotype was obtained from an adult in good health. The CDR3 sequence is CASSLSGLAGGYEQYF. CDR3 nucleotide sequence: TGTGCCAGCAGTTTATCGGGACTAGCGGGAGGGTACGAGCAGTACTTC.